This paragraph reports one T cell receptor beta chain. The data originate from a study of patients and donors after allogeneic stem cell transplantation. The V and J ends lost 0 bases and 7 bases, in that order; junction bases with no gene match: 3. CDR1 and CDR2 (germline): SGHRS, YFSETQ. The CDR3 consists of 13 residues. A single record per CDR3 protein comes from TCRdb applying MiXCR to the RT-PCR reads. The top ten clones hold around 6% of a sample with about 960,000 distinct CDR3 sequences, roughly 18% of them seen once. Sequenced sample: blood, either unsorted or a sorted T cell fraction (not recorded which). This chain uses TRBV5-1 with TRBJ1-1; 7 bases agree with TRBD1. This sequence was found in a human donor who was either an allogeneic HSCT recipient or a stem cell or donor lymphocyte infusion donor (not recorded which). It is not recorded whose cells these are; they may come from a transplant donor. The CDR3: CASSLGGGREAFF. DNA of the CDR3: TGCGCCAGCAGCTTGGGAGGGGGCCGTGAAGCTTTCTTT.